This TCR beta chain originates from a study of PD-L1 blockade in urothelial cancer. Study-wide context: About 90% of the roughly 29 patients were males with bladder-origin urothelial cancer.

As for time point: pretreatment peripheral blood. The study enrolled patients with locally advanced or metastatic urothelial carcinoma. CDR3 length equals 15 residues. Germline loops: CDR1 SNHLY, CDR2 FYNNEI. V was clipped by 6 bases and J by 3 bases; unmatched bases: 7. Measured with immunoSEQ multiplex PCR; TCRdb has only the in-frame clones, and not every one. The sample consists of 90,000 or so clones, around 90% of them appearing once. The receptor was isolated from a man in his fifties or sixties with urothelial cancer. This specimen was PBMCs, taken around atezolizumab (anti-PD-L1) treatment. The V and J genes are TRBV2 and TRBJ1-4, with 7 bases aligning to TRBD1. This CDR3 reads CASRRGPGSNEKLFF. CDR3 bases: TGTGCCAGCAGGAGGGGGCCTGGGTCTAATGAAAAACTGTTTTTT.